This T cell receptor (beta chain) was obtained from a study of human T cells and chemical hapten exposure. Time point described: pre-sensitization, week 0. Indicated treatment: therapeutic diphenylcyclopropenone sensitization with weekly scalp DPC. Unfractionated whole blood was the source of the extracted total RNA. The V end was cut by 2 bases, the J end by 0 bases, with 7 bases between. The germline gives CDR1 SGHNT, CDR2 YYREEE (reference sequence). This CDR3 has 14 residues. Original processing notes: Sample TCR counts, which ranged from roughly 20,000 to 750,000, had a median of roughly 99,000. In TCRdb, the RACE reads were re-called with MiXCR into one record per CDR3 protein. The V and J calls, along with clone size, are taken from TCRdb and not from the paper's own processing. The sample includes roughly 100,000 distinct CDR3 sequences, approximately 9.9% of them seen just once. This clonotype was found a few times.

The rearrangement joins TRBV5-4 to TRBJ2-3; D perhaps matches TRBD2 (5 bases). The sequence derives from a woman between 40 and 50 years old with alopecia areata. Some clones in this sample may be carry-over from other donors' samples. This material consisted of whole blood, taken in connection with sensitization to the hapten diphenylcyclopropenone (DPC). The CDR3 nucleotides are TGTGCCAGCAGCTTTTGGACTAGCACAGATACGCAGTATTTT. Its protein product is CASSFWTSTDTQYF.